At least ten counts were recorded for the clone carrying this T cell receptor (beta chain). Antigen unknown. CDR1 is LNHDA and CDR2 is SQIVND in the germline V gene (reference sequence). Unmatched junction bases numbered 9, after V lost 5 bases and J lost 4 bases. This CDR3 region has 16 residues. CDR3 and TCR beta VDJ profiling relied on a genomic DNA template. One entry per CDR3 protein results from TCRdb running MiXCR on the reads. Of about 160,000 distinct CDR3 sequences listed, 35% to 55% are singletons. These data originate in a study of CD8+CD57+ T cells in acquired aplastic anemia. Study background: DNA per sorted CD4+ or CD8+ sample ranged 0.2 to 27.4 ug, averaging 3.2 ug. The average read count for CD4+ cells in healthy donors was around 10 million.

Regarding the study as a whole: Levels of CD8+ Simpson's diversity were not significantly distinct in patients versus controls. The study identified twenty-nine CD8+ CDR3 sequences shared by patients and controls.

The genes are TRBV19 and TRBJ1-1; 11 bases map to TRBD1. The source is a human donor in good health. Sequencing was performed on sorted CD4+, CD8+, or CD8+CD57+ T cells (not recorded which) from PBMCs. The CDR3 DNA reads as TGTGCCAGTAGTTTCTTAACCGGGACAGGGGGCACTGAAGCTTTCTTT. Translation: CASSFLTGTGGTEAFF.